Listed below are T cell receptor beta chains from one sample, sequenced in a study of cytomegalovirus exposure and HLA in healthy donors. Repertoires were generated with immunoSEQ multiplex PCR, while TCRdb's copy carries only in-frame clones and drops some. The profile shows some 65,000 clones, roughly 94% of them singletons. Sequences were obtained from PBMCs. The receptor set was obtained from a man between 18 and 29 years old in good health and CMV-seropositive. Each CDR3 is given with its conserved first and last residue. The D gene is left open where the match is weak.

cdr3_aa: CASSRDRGYEQYF; d_call: TRBD1; v_call: TRBV2; j_call: TRBJ2-7
cdr3_aa: CAWSVQGGWGNEQFF; d_call: TRBD1; v_call: TRBV30; j_call: TRBJ2-1
cdr3_aa: CASTEDIASYNEQFF; d_call: NA; v_call: TRBV28; j_call: TRBJ2-1
cdr3_aa: CASSEVQGQGEETQYF; d_call: TRBD1; v_call: TRBV6-1; j_call: TRBJ2-5
cdr3_aa: CASSRGGADTQYF; d_call: NA; v_call: TRBV25-1; j_call: TRBJ2-3
cdr3_aa: CASSIGQGTYEQYF; d_call: TRBD1; v_call: TRBV19; j_call: TRBJ2-7
cdr3_aa: CAWMDRANYGYTF; d_call: TRBD1; v_call: TRBV30; j_call: TRBJ1-2
cdr3_aa: CASSPMGGSYNEQFF; d_call: NA; v_call: TRBV7-2; j_call: TRBJ2-1
cdr3_aa: CATKDRGLEETQYF; d_call: TRBD1; v_call: TRBV2; j_call: TRBJ2-5
cdr3_aa: CAWGRGLHEQYF; d_call: TRBD1; v_call: TRBV30; j_call: TRBJ2-7
cdr3_aa: CASSLTREGEKLFF; d_call: NA; v_call: TRBV27; j_call: TRBJ1-4
cdr3_aa: CASSQVPSGASEQYF; d_call: TRBD2; v_call: TRBV4-1; j_call: TRBJ2-7
cdr3_aa: CASSSRTGGPTGELFF; d_call: TRBD2; v_call: TRBV5-1; j_call: TRBJ2-2
cdr3_aa: CASSLPRGWTQYF; d_call: NA; v_call: TRBV28; j_call: TRBJ2-5
cdr3_aa: CASSYSITPAGEQYF; d_call: NA; v_call: TRBV5-1; j_call: TRBJ2-7
cdr3_aa: CASHGAYNEQFF; d_call: NA; v_call: TRBV28; j_call: TRBJ2-1
cdr3_aa: CASSQEAGGLETQYF; d_call: TRBD1; v_call: TRBV4-1; j_call: TRBJ2-5
cdr3_aa: CASSRIGTGFSRALEGYTF; d_call: TRBD1; v_call: TRBV19; j_call: TRBJ1-2
cdr3_aa: CASSLYAGIVGYEQYF; d_call: NA; v_call: TRBV27; j_call: TRBJ2-7
cdr3_aa: CASSQEGGAGEKLFF; d_call: NA; v_call: TRBV4-1; j_call: TRBJ1-4
cdr3_aa: CASSHISRPSGGNTIYF; d_call: NA; v_call: TRBV4-1; j_call: TRBJ1-3
cdr3_aa: CASSQGDFYEQYF; d_call: NA; v_call: TRBV14; j_call: TRBJ2-7
cdr3_aa: CASSQDLNPGQSYEQYF; d_call: TRBD1; v_call: TRBV4-3; j_call: TRBJ2-7
cdr3_aa: CASSRRESYNEQFF; d_call: TRBD2; v_call: TRBV6-5; j_call: TRBJ2-1
cdr3_aa: CASRPDSLGYTF; d_call: NA; v_call: TRBV2; j_call: TRBJ1-2
cdr3_aa: CASSDVTAYNEQFF; d_call: NA; v_call: TRBV2; j_call: TRBJ2-1
cdr3_aa: CASSYSIPGGPYEQYF; d_call: NA; v_call: TRBV6-5; j_call: TRBJ2-7